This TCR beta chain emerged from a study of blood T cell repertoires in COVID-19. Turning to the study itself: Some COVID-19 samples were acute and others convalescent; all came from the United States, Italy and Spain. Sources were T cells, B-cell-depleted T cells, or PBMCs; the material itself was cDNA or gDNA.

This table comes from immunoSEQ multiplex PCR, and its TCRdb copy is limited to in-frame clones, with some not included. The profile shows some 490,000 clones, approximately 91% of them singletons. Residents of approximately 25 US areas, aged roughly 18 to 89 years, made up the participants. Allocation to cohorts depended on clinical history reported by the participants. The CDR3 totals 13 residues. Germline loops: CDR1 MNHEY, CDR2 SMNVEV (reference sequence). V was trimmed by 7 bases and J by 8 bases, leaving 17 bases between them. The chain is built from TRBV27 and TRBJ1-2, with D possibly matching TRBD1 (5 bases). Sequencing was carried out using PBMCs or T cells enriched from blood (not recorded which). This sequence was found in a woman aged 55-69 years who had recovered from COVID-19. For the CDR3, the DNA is TGTGCCAGCATGGAAGGGCAGGGTGGCGGCTACACCTTC. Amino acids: CASMEGQGGGYTF.